This record concerns one T cell receptor (beta chain) sequence. Antigen unknown. The germline CDR1 and CDR2 sequences are MDHEN and SYDVKM. The CDR3 consists of 14 residues. V was clipped by 1 base and J by 9 bases; unmatched bases: 3. This sample stems from a study of B cell selection in AIRE deficiency. General study findings and limits: About 28% of healthy-shared Treg sequences were found among patient Tconv cells.

The assay was immunoSEQ multiplex PCR, and TCRdb's table has in-frame clones only and misses some. The data show around 26,000 clones, 92% seen once. Regulatory T cells were sorted as CD4+CD25hiCD127low/negative. Unrelated healthy donors provided the controls. This chain uses TRBV28 with TRBJ1-6, with TRBD1 matching 7 bases. Sequencing was carried out using CD4+CD25+ Tregs sorted from PBMCs. The receptor's source is a human donor in good health. This CDR3 reads CASSLSRQGSPLHF. The CDR3 DNA reads as TGTGCCAGCAGTTTATCTCGACAGGGTTCACCCCTCCACTTT.